The text below deals with one T cell receptor beta chain. Its antigen remains unidentified. This record belongs to a study of cytomegalovirus exposure and HLA in healthy donors. Use of 60 Vbeta and 13 Jbeta primers characterized the PCR. The table came from immunoSEQ multiplex PCR; TCRdb's copy has only in-frame clones and leaves some out. The profile shows 150,000 or so clones, less than 75% of them singletons. Notes on the study in general: Being productive about 87% or about 30% of the time was typical of most TCR beta V segments in an earlier analysis.

V lost 3 bases and J 3 bases, leaving 2 bases between the germline ends. The CDR3 covers 11 residues. Germline-derived CDR1 and CDR2 are KGHSH and LQKENI. This TCR was recovered from a girl aged 10 to 17 in good health and CMV-seronegative. The source material was PBMCs. The V call is TRBV18, the J call TRBJ2-5, with D unresolved. CDR3 protein: CASSPEETQYF. The CDR3 DNA follows: TGTGCCAGCTCACCCGAAGAGACCCAGTACTTC.